This T cell receptor beta chain was found in a study of T cell changes during pregnancy in multiple sclerosis. The method was immunoSEQ multiplex PCR; TCRdb's version includes in-frame clones alone and lacks a portion of them. The data contain 30,000 or so clones, just over 90% of them singletons. CDR3 length: 13 amino acids. From germline, CDR1 is SGHTA and CDR2 FQGTGA. The ends were cut back, 6 bases at V and 3 bases at J, with 8 bases in the middle. The chain joins TRBV7-3 to TRBJ2-2; TRBD2 might be the D (6 bases). This specimen consisted of CD8+ T cells from peripheral blood mononuclear cells, obtained before pregnancy. The receptor's source is a female donor with multiple sclerosis, enrolled in a pregnancy study. CDR3: CASRGTHTGELFF. Here the CDR3 DNA reads TGTGCCAGCAGGGGGACTCACACCGGGGAGCTGTTTTTT.